The clone carrying this T cell receptor beta chain was detected a few times. Assay used: immunoSEQ multiplex PCR; TCRdb lists only in-frame clones, some missing. Among tens of thousands of clones listed, 75% to 85% were seen once. This sample is drawn from a study of blood T cell repertoires in COVID-19. The overall study: PBMCs, B-cell-depleted T cells, or T cells were the source of the cDNA or gDNA that made up the material.

J was trimmed by 6 bases and V by 2 bases; bases with no gene match: 2. The CDR3 has 15 amino acids. Germline V gives CDR1 SGHDT, CDR2 YYEEEE. The sequence was collected from a woman aged 55-69 years with acute or convalescent COVID-19. The sequenced material came from peripheral blood. The chain has TRBV5-6 and TRBJ1-6; 10 bases are a match to TRBD1. CDR3: CASSFGTGANSPLHF. For the CDR3, the DNA is TGTGCCAGCAGCTTCGGGACAGGGGCTAATTCACCCCTCCACTTT.